The present TCR beta chain was sequenced within a study of blood T cell repertoires in COVID-19. Data came from immunoSEQ multiplex PCR; TCRdb stores just in-frame clones and leaves some out. Of about 200,000 clones listed, 80% to 95% were seen once; the top ten hold approximately 0.5%. The CDR3 is 15 amino acids. Germline CDR1 reads MNHEY; CDR2 reads SVGAGI. V was cut by 6 bases and J by 3 bases, with 15 bases left in between. This clonotype was obtained from a man in his forties or fifties with acute or convalescent COVID-19. Sequencing was done on a sample of peripheral blood. This chain joins TRBV6-5 and TRBJ1-5, with D hard to call. CDR3 protein: CASSRARYPNQPQHF. Written as DNA, the CDR3 is TGTGCCAGCAGCCGCGCAAGATATCCCAATCAGCCCCAGCATTTT.